A single sample gave rise to the 15 T cell receptor beta chains below, sequenced in a study of naive and memory T cell subsets. Both TRBC1 and TRBC2 were covered by a beta constant-region primer of two equimolar oligonucleotides. Four rounds of PCR amplified the ligated cDNA using nested alpha and beta constant-region primers plus SP2. TCRdb ran MiXCR on the UMI-ligation and nested PCR reads and lists one entry per CDR3 protein. The table includes 120,000 or so distinct CDR3 sequences, 30% to 45% detected once. Material: central memory CD4+ T cells from blood. These receptors were collected from a human donor in good health.

This clonotype turned up a few times. J is TRBJ2-7 and V is TRBV10-3; TRBD2 is a possible D gene (5 bases). In germline, CDR1 is ENHRY, CDR2 SYGVKD. This CDR3 contains 14 residues. Trimming took off 7 bases at V and 0 bases at J, with 13 bases between the two ends. In nucleotides, the CDR3 is TGTGCCATCAAATTGAGGGCAGACTCCTACGAGCAGTACTTC. Residues: CAIKLRADSYEQYF.

The V gene is TRBV5-1, the J gene TRBJ2-7; D is unresolved. Germline CDR1 and CDR2: SGHRS and YFSETQ. The CDR3 totals 15 residues. V dropped 4 bases and J dropped 1 base, with 15 bases sitting between them. CDR3: CASSTESGPSYEQYF. DNA for the CDR3: TGCGCCAGCAGCACCGAATCCGGGCCTTCCTACGAGCAGTACTTC.

This clonotype has just a few counts. This chain connects TRBV4-1 to TRBJ1-1; D unclear. Germline CDR1 reads MGHRA; CDR2 reads YSYEKL. Trimming cost V 5 bases and J 3 bases, with 7 bases left between them. The CDR3 consists of 12 residues. CDR3: CASSSRHTEAFF. CDR3 coding DNA: TGCGCCAGCAGCTCCCGACACACTGAAGCTTTCTTT.

This clonotype appeared once. The gene calls are TRBV5-4 and TRBJ1-2; 7 bases match TRBD1. CDR1 is SGHNT and CDR2 is YYREEE in the germline V gene (reference sequence). This CDR3 is 14 amino acids long. After removal of 4 bases from V and 4 bases from J, the junction contained 7 bases not matched to a gene. The CDR3 spells CASSAEGAPYGYTF. CDR3 nucleotide sequence: TGTGCCAGCAGCGCAGAGGGGGCCCCCTATGGCTACACCTTC.

This clonotype has a count of ten or more. V and J are TRBV4-3 and TRBJ2-7; 8 bases agree with TRBD1. J was trimmed by 4 bases and V by 4 bases; bases with no gene match: 6. Germline CDR1 reads LGHNA; CDR2 reads YSLEER. The CDR3 runs 14 residues. DNA for the CDR3: TGCGCCAGCAGCCCACGGACAGGGAATTACGAGCAGTACTTC. Protein: CASSPRTGNYEQYF.

The chain joins TRBV24-1 to TRBJ1-1; the match to TRBD1 covers 7 bases. The ends lost 9 bases at V and 4 bases at J; junction bases unmatched: 7. This CDR3 spans 13 amino acids. Germline CDR1 KGHDR, CDR2 SFDVKD. Written as DNA, the CDR3 is TGTGCCACCCAGGGACAGCCAGGCACTGAAGCTTTCTTT. Encoded protein: CATQGQPGTEAFF.

This clonotype is a singleton in its sample. This chain joins TRBV12-3 or TRBV12-4 and TRBJ2-5; no clear D gene. The CDR3 spans 12 residues. V dropped 6 bases and J dropped 5 bases, with 10 bases sitting between them. DNA of the CDR3: TGTGCCAGCAGCCCACACGGGGAGACCCAGTACTTC. This codes for CASSPHGETQYF.

The chain links TRBV3-1 to TRBJ2-7, with D hard to call. The V end lost 1 base, the J end lost 0 bases, and 10 bases lay between the germline ends. The germline CDR1 and CDR2 sequences are LGHDT and YNNKEL (reference sequence). The CDR3 loop spans 15 amino acids. The CDR3 protein is CASSQGPGSSYEQYF. CDR3 nucleotides: TGTGCCAGCAGCCAAGGCCCGGGTAGCTCCTACGAGCAGTACTTC.

The rearrangement links TRBV7-2 to TRBJ2-3; no definite D call. Germline assignment: CDR1 SGHTA and CDR2 FQGNSA. The CDR3 is made up of 16 amino acids. Trimming stripped 4 bases from V and 0 bases from J, with 14 bases between. The CDR3 nucleotides are TGTGCCAGCAGCTCTGGTAGATTCCCTAGCACAGATACGCAGTATTTT. Protein product: CASSSGRFPSTDTQYF.

V is TRBV28 and J is TRBJ1-5; 7 nucleotides match TRBD1. Losses at the gene ends were 6 bases for V and 6 bases for J; bases not matched to a gene: 5. The CDR3 contains 13 residues. Germline-derived CDR1 and CDR2 are MDHEN and SYDVKM. The CDR3 region is CASSRDRVQPQHF. The CDR3 coding sequence is TGTGCCAGCAGCCGTGACAGGGTTCAGCCCCAGCATTTT.

The rearrangement joins TRBV4-3 to TRBJ1-1; D unresolved. This CDR3 is built from 15 residues. Trimming removed 4 bases from V and 4 bases from J, with 16 bases in between. Per germline, CDR1 LGHNA and CDR2 YSLEER. CDR3 region: CASSRSEGLGTEAFF. The CDR3 nucleotides are TGCGCCAGCAGCCGAAGCGAGGGATTAGGCACTGAAGCTTTCTTT.

V gene TRBV5-1 combines with J gene TRBJ2-2, with D possibly TRBD2 on 6 matching bases. There are 15 residues in the CDR3. CDR1 and CDR2 from the germline V gene are SGHRS and YFSETQ. The germline V and J ends were trimmed by 5 bases and 3 bases, with 14 bases remaining between them. Here the CDR3 reads CASRKGSGDTGELFF. The CDR3 DNA follows: TGCGCCAGCAGGAAAGGATCGGGGGACACCGGGGAGCTGTTTTTT.

The rearrangement uses TRBV3-1 and TRBJ1-5, with 8 bases matching TRBD1. This CDR3 comprises 17 residues. V shed 4 bases and J 3 bases; nucleotides not matched to a gene: 11. The V gene's germline CDR1 is LGHDT and CDR2 YNNKEL (reference sequence). The CDR3 coding sequence is TGTGCCAGCAGCCGTTGGACAGGGAAGGTCGACAATCAGCCCCAGCATTTT. It specifies CASSRWTGKVDNQPQHF. Looking up the rest from reference TRBV3-1 and TRBJ1-5 gives the full variable domain: DTAVSQTPKYLVTQMGNDKSIKCEQNLGHDTMYWYKQDSKKFLKIMFSYNNKELIINETVPNRFSPKSPDKAHLNLHINSLELGDSAVYFCASSRWTGKVDNQPQHFGDGTRLSIL.

This sequence joins TRBV29-1 and TRBJ2-3; 8 bases fit TRBD2. Germline lookup yields CDR1 SQVTM and CDR2 ANQGSEA. The CDR3 has 15 residues. V was pared by 3 bases and J by 5 bases, with 10 bases of the junction left unmatched. CDR3 nucleotides: TGCAGCGTTGATAGTTCGGGAGGGAGGGGAGATACGCAGTATTTT. Its protein is CSVDSSGGRGDTQYF.

This clonotype has more than one count but fewer than ten. The rearrangement uses TRBV7-9 and TRBJ1-1, with 7 bases matching TRBD1. The trim removed 8 bases at V and 3 bases at J, leaving 6 bases unmatched. Germline V CDR1 and CDR2: SEHNR, FQNEAQ (reference sequence). The CDR3 length is 13 residues. The CDR3 DNA follows: TGTGCCAGCGGGGAAGGGGGCTACACTGAAGCTTTCTTT. It specifies CASGEGGYTEAFF.